A single sample gave rise to the 2 T cell receptor beta chains below, sequenced in a study of neoadjuvant anti-PD-1 for oral cavity cancer. Using immunoSEQ multiplex PCR, the repertoire was profiled, and TCRdb retains in-frame clones only, with some absent. The repertoire holds tens of thousands of clones, with 65% to 80% as singletons. Time point described: after neoadjuvant nivolumab, at surgical resection. The specimen was PBMCs, collected after nivolumab (anti-PD-1) treatment. These receptors all stem from a person aged 35-80 years with oral cavity squamous cell carcinoma.

V gene TRBV14 combines with J gene TRBJ2-7, with TRBD2 identical over 8 bases. CDR3 length: 14 residues. J lost 9 bases, V lost 1 base, and 8 bases had no gene match. Germline V gives CDR1 SGHDN, CDR2 FVKESK. This CDR3 is CASSQVRAGGPQYF. The CDR3 nucleotides read TGTGCCAGCAGCCAAGTTAGGGCGGGAGGCCCGCAGTACTTC.

The rearrangement joins TRBV5-1 to TRBJ2-2; a weak D match, TRBD1 (6 bases). Trimming took off 4 bases at V and 2 bases at J, with 12 bases between the two ends. Germline values: CDR1 SGHRS, CDR2 YFSETQ. CDR3 length equals 15 residues. The CDR3 protein is CASSMGHQNTGELFF. As DNA, the CDR3 is TGCGCCAGCAGCATGGGACACCAAAACACCGGGGAGCTGTTTTTT.